The 4 T cell receptor beta chains below come from one sample, sequenced in a study of identical twins. One entry per CDR3 protein, called by TCRdb with MiXCR from the 5' RACE reads. Of some 460,000 distinct CDR3 sequences in the sample, 11% to 15% were seen once. These same records also appear under a second study, on yellow fever vaccine responses in identical twins.

The specimen sequenced was CD4+ T cells sorted from blood. These receptors originate from a woman between 18 and 30 years old in good health.

This clonotype was counted only a few times. The chain is built from TRBV11-2 and TRBJ2-3; the match to TRBD2 covers 11 bases. Trimming at V came to 0 bases and at J to 6 bases, leaving 17 bases not matched to a gene. CDR3 length equals 20 residues. CDR1 is SGHAT, CDR2 FQNNGV, per germline. The DNA of the CDR3 is TGTGCCAGCAGCTTAGACGGACTAGCGGGCACACTTTCAGGAGTGGATACGCAGTATTTT. Amino acids: CASSLDGLAGTLSGVDTQYF. Combining the CDR3 with reference TRBV11-2 and TRBJ2-3 gives the whole variable domain EAGVAQSPRYKIIEKRQSVAFWCNPISGHATLYWYQQILGQGPKLLIQFQNNGVVDDSQLPKDRFSAERLKGVDSTLKIQPAKLEDSAVYLCASSLDGLAGTLSGVDTQYFGPGTRLTVL.

This clonotype appeared once. V gene TRBV6-2 or TRBV6-3 combines with J gene TRBJ2-4; either TRBD1 or TRBD2 may fit D (6 bases each). The V gene lost 7 bases and the J gene lost 15 bases, with 19 bases spanning the gap. Germline V gene sequence: CDR1 MNHEY, CDR2 SVGEGT. The CDR3 loop spans 12 amino acids. DNA of the CDR3: TGTGCCAGCAAGTCCCGGGGGCGCGCCCCGTACTTC. Its protein is CASKSRGRAPYF.

A few counts support this clonotype. The chain uses TRBV18 and TRBJ2-1; D is undetermined. Germline CDR1 is KGHSH and CDR2 is LQKENI. V lost 6 bases, J lost 4 bases, and 10 bases lay in between. This CDR3 has 13 amino acids. CDR3 amino acids: CASSPDPYNEQFF. CDR3 coding DNA: TGTGCCAGCTCGCCAGACCCGTACAATGAGCAGTTCTTC. Based on the CDR3 plus reference TRBV18 and TRBJ2-1, the full variable domain is NAGVMQNPRHLVRRRGQEARLRCSPMKGHSHVYWYRQLPEEGLKFMVYLQKENIIDESGMPKERFSAEFPKEGPSILRIQQVVRGDSAAYFCASSPDPYNEQFFGPGTRLTVL.

This clonotype has more than one count but fewer than ten. V gene TRBV7-2 combines with J gene TRBJ2-1; D remains unclear. This CDR3 region has 11 residues. Trimming cost V 5 bases and J 10 bases, with 9 bases left between them. CDR1 and CDR2 from the germline V gene are SGHTA and FQGNSA. CDR3 amino acids: CASSPAREQFF. The CDR3 region has the DNA TGTGCCAGCAGCCCAGCACGAGAGCAGTTCTTC.